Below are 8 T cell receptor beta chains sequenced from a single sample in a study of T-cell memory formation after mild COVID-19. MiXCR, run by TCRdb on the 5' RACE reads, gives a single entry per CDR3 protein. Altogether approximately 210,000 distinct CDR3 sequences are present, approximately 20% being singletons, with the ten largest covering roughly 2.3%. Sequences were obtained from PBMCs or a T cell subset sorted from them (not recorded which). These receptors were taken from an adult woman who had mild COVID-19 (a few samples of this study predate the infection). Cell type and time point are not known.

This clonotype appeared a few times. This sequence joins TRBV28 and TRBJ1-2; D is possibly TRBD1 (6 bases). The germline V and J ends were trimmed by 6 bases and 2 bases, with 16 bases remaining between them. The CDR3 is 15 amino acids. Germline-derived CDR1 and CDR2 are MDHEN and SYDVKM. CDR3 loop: CASSLPGGGNYGYTF. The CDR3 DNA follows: TGTGCCAGCAGCCTACCCGGAGGGGGAAACTATGGCTACACCTTC.

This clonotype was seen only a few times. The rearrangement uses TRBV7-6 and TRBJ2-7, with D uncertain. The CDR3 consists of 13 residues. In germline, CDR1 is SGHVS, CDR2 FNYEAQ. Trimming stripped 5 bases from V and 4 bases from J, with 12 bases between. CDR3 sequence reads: CASSPRGRYEQYF. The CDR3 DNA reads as TGTGCCAGCAGCCCTCGTGGTCGGTACGAGCAGTACTTC.

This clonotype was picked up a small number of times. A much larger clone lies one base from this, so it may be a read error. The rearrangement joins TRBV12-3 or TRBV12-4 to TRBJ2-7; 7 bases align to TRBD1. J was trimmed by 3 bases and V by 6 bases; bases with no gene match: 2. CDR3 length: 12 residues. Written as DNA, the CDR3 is TGTGCCAGCAGACGGGACAGCTACGAGCAGTACTTC. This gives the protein CASRRDSYEQYF.

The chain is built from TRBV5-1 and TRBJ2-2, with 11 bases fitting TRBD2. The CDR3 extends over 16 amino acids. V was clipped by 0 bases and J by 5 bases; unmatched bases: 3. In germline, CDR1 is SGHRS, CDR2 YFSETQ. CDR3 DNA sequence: TGCGCCAGCAGCTTGGAACTAGCGGGAGATACCGGGGAGCTGTTTTTT. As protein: CASSLELAGDTGELFF.

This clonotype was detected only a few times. The CDR3 region is CSARDIRGDLGPQHF. The CDR3 coding sequence is TGCAGTGCTAGAGACATCCGGGGGGACCTAGGGCCCCAGCATTTT. The chain is built from TRBV20-1 and TRBJ1-5; D perhaps matches TRBD1 (5 bases). This CDR3 has 15 residues. Trimming removed 0 bases from V and 9 bases from J, with 18 bases in between. Germline values: CDR1 DFQATT, CDR2 SNEGSKA (reference sequence).

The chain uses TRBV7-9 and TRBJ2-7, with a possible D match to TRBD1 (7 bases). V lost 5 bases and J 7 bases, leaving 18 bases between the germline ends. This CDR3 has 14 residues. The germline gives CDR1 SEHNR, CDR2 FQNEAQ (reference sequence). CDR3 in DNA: TGTGCCAGCAGCACCAGGGGGGACCCCTGGGAGCAGTACTTC. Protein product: CASSTRGDPWEQYF.

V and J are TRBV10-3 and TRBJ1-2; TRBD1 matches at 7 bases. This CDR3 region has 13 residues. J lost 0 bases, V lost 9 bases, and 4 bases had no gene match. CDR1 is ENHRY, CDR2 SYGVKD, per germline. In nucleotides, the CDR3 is TGTGCCATGCGGGACAGTTCTAACTATGGCTACACCTTC. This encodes CAMRDSSNYGYTF.

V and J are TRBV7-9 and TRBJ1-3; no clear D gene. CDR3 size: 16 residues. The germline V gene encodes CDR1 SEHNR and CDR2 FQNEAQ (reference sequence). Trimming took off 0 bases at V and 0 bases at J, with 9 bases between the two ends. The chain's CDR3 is CASSLAFGSSGNTIYF. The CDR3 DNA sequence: TGTGCCAGCAGCTTAGCGTTTGGCTCCTCTGGAAACACCATATATTTT.